The 3 T cell receptor beta chains below come from one sample, sequenced in a study of control samples from healthy donors and cancer patients. Generated by immunoSEQ multiplex PCR, the TCRdb table keeps only in-frame clones and is missing some. The repertoire consists of about 40,000 clones, with 80% to 95% occurring once and the leading ten covering around 4%. The specimen was blood. All receptors come from a woman aged 45-60 years in good health.

This chain joins TRBV6-4 and TRBJ1-2, with TRBD1 matching over 9 bases. V shed 3 bases, J shed 2 bases, and the junction held 1 base outside the gene matches. The CDR3 extends over 14 amino acids. Germline-derived CDR1 and CDR2 are MRHNA and SNTAGT. The CDR3 bases are TGTGCCAGCAGTGAGACAGGGGGGAACTATGGCTACACCTTC. It translates to CASSETGGNYGYTF.

This chain uses TRBV19 with TRBJ1-1; no clear D gene. The germline V gene has CDR1 LNHDA and CDR2 SQIVND (reference sequence). Deletions cut 8 bases from V and 4 bases from J, with 11 bases between. The CDR3 spans 12 residues. The CDR3 nucleotides are TGTGCCAGTGAGAGCAGAAGCACTGAAGCTTTCTTT. Translation gives CASESRSTEAFF.

J is TRBJ2-3 and V is TRBV18; D is possibly TRBD1 (6 bases). The CDR3 has 16 amino acids. V gave up 1 base and J gave up 0 bases, with 11 bases separating them. CDR1 is KGHSH, CDR2 LQKENI, per germline. CDR3 amino acids: CASSPRGQSSTDTQYF. The CDR3 nucleotides read TGTGCCAGCTCACCACGGGGACAATCTAGCACAGATACGCAGTATTTT.